Given below is one TCR beta chain in context. The antigen is unknown. This sample was taken from a study of T cell repertoires in cytomegalovirus infection. Turning to the study itself: It was recently identified HLA-C-restricted and well-studied HLA-B-restricted CMV epitopes that the study used. It was the public TCR beta signatures that indicated both CMV infection and matching HLA type.

MiXCR, run by TCRdb on the reads, gives a single entry per CDR3 protein. In the table there are some 940,000 distinct CDR3 sequences, less than 40% of which are singletons. V gave up 0 bases and J gave up 0 bases, with 12 bases separating them. CDR1 and CDR2 from the germline V gene are LGHNA and YSLEER. The CDR3 spans 18 residues. General study results and limits: In two of eight donors, the top clonotype was HLA-C-restricted CMV-specific.

The sequenced sample was cultured CD8+ T cells from PBMCs, obtained from culture after CMV antigen stimulation. This clonotype was sampled from a human donor in good health (CMV status not recorded). Some clones in this sample may be carry-over from other donors' samples. The genes are TRBV4-3 and TRBJ2-6; D uncertain. The CDR3 DNA is TGCGCCAGCAGCCAAGATCCCGCAATGGTCTCTGGGGCCAACGTCCTGACTTTC. Its protein is CASSQDPAMVSGANVLTF.